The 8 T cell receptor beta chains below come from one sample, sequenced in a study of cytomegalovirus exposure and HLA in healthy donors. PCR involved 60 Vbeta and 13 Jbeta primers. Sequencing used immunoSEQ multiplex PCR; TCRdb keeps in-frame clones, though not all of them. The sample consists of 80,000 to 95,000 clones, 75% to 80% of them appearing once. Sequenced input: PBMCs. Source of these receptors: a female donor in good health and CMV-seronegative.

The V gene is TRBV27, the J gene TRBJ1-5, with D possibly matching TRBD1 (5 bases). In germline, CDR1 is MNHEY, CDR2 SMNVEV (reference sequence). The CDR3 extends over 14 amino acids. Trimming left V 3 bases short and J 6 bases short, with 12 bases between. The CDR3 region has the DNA TGTGCCAGCAGTTTTCAGGGTAGGGGTCAGCCCCAGCATTTT. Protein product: CASSFQGRGQPQHF.

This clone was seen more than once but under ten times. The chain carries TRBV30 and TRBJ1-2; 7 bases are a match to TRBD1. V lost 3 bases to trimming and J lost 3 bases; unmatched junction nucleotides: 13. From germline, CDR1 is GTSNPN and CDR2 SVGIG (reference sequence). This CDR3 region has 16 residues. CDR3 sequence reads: CAWSNRRRGTDYGYTF. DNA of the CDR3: TGTGCCTGGAGCAACCGCCGACGGGGGACAGACTATGGCTACACCTTC. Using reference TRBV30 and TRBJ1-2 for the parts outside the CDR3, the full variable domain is SQTIHQWPATLVQPVGSPLSLECTVEGTSNPNLYWYRQAAGRGLQLLFYSVGIGQISSEVPQNLSASRPQDRQFILSSKKLLLSDSGFYLCAWSNRRRGTDYGYTFGSGTRLTVV.

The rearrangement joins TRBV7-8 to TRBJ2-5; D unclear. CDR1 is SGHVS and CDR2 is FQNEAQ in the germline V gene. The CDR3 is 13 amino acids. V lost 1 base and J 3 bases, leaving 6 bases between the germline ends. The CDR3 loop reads CASSLDAEETQYF. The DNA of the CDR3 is TGTGCCAGCAGCTTAGATGCAGAAGAGACCCAGTACTTC.

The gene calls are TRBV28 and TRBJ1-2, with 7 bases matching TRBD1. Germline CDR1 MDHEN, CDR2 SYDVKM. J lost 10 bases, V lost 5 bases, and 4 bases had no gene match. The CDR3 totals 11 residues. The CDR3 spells CASSTGQDYTF. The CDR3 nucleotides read TGTGCCAGCAGTACCGGACAGGACTACACCTTC.

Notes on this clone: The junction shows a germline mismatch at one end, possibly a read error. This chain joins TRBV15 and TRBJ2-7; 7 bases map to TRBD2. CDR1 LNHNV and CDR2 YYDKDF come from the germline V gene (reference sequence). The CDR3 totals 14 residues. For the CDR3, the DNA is TGTGCCGCCAGCAGGGCGGGAGATTGGTACGAGCAGTACTTC. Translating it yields CAASRAGDWYEQYF.

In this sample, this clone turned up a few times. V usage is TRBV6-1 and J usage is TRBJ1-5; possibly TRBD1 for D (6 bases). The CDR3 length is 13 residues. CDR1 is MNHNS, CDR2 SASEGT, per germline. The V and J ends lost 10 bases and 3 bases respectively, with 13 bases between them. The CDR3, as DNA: TGTGCCACACCCGGGGGGGCCAATCAGCCCCAGCATTTT. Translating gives CATPGGANQPQHF.

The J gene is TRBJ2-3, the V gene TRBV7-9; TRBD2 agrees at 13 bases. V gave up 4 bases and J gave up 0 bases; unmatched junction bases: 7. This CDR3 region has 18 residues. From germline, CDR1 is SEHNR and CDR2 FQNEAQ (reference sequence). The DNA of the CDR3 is TGTGCCAGCAGCTCAGGACTAGCGGGGGTTCCTAGCACAGATACGCAGTATTTT. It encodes CASSSGLAGVPSTDTQYF.

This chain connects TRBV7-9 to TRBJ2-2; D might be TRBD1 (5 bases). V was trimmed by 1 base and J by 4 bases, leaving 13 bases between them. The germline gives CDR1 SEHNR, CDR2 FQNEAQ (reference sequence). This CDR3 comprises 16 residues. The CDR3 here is CASSLGRVRGTGELFF. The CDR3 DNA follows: TGTGCCAGCAGCTTAGGCAGGGTGCGTGGCACCGGGGAGCTGTTTTTT.